The 19 T cell receptor beta chains below come from one sample, sequenced in a study of tumor and adjacent non-tumor tissue in lung cancer. RNA was extracted from bulk tissue without any cell sorting. A modified ARM-PCR protocol with three rounds of nested PCR amplified TCRbeta. Using its own MiXCR run on the multiplex PCR reads, TCRdb lists one record per CDR3 protein. The sample contains 200,000 to 250,000 distinct CDR3 sequences, less than 80% of which appear only once. Material for sequencing was lung tumor tissue. The receptors were gathered from a man between 60 and 75 years old with non-small cell lung cancer.

The chain is built from TRBV5-4 and TRBJ2-5, with D maybe TRBD2 (6 bases). CDR1 SGHNT and CDR2 YYREEE come from the germline V gene (reference sequence). This CDR3 region has 15 residues. V lost 4 bases, J lost 4 bases, and 17 bases lay in between. Written as DNA, the CDR3 is TGTGCCAGCAGCCCCGCCGCGGGATTAGGAGAGACCCAGTACTTC. Its protein is CASSPAAGLGETQYF. Looking up the rest from reference TRBV5-4 and TRBJ2-5 gives the full variable domain: ETGVTQSPTHLIKTRGQQVTLRCSSQSGHNTVSWYQQALGQGPQFIFQYYREEENGRGNFPPRFSGLQFPNYSSELNVNALELDDSALYLCASSPAAGLGETQYFGPGTRLLVL.

In the case of this clonotype: A much larger clonotype is one base distant, so this may be a read error. Likely a read error: the CDR3 ends without its conserved phenylalanine or tryptophan. The V gene is TRBV20-1, the J gene TRBJ2-7; D uncertain. Per germline, CDR1 DFQATT and CDR2 SNEGSKA (reference sequence). CDR3 length equals 10 residues. CDR3 coding DNA: TGCTCGCCGGAAAGCTACGAGCAGTACTCC. Protein sequence: CSPESYEQYS.

The gene calls are TRBV6-2 or TRBV6-3 and TRBJ2-1; D might be TRBD2 (5 bases). The CDR3 totals 15 residues. Trimming took off 4 bases at V and 8 bases at J, with 18 bases between the two ends. Germline assignment: CDR1 MNHEY and CDR2 SVGEGT. Here the CDR3 reads CASSFHRPGYDEQFF. In DNA form, the CDR3 reads TGTGCCAGCAGTTTTCATCGCCCGGGATACGATGAGCAGTTCTTC.

Concerning this clonotype: Since a much larger clone is just one base distant, this may be a read error. This chain links TRBV5-4 with TRBJ2-3; TRBD2 matches at 11 bases. CDR1 and CDR2 from the germline V gene are SGHNT and YYREEE (reference sequence). CDR3 length: 16 residues. V lost 6 bases, J lost 2 bases, and 8 bases stayed unmatched. In DNA form, the CDR3 reads TGTGCCAGCATCTCGGGACTAGCGGTCGTCACAGATACGCAGTATTTT. As protein: CASISGLAVVTDTQYF.

About this clonotype: Given the absence of the conserved phenylalanine or tryptophan at the CDR3 end, a read error is likely. The chain uses TRBV20-1 and TRBJ1-2; perhaps TRBD1 as D (5 bases). Germline V gives CDR1 DFQATT, CDR2 SNEGSKA (reference sequence). This CDR3 contains 12 residues. The CDR3 nucleotides are TGCAATGCCCTGGACAATCTAGAAGGCTACACCTTA. Residues: CNALDNLEGYTL.

The chain uses TRBV5-6 and TRBJ1-2; 8 nucleotides match TRBD1. Per germline, CDR1 SGHDT and CDR2 YYEEEE. The CDR3 spans 14 residues. Trimming took 4 bases from V and 5 from J; bases not matched to a gene: 7. The CDR3 bases are TGTGCCAGCAGCCAAGGGACAGGAGGGTATGGCTACACCTTC. Its translation is CASSQGTGGYGYTF.

There are many counts of this clonotype. J is TRBJ2-7 and V is TRBV11-2; D unclear. The CDR3 spans 14 residues. With 0 bases removed from V and 2 bases from J, the gap between germline ends came to 8 bases. Germline V lookup: CDR1 SGHAT, CDR2 FQNNGV. CDR3: CASSLDTAPYEQYF. The DNA of the CDR3 is TGTGCCAGCAGCTTAGATACAGCTCCCTACGAGCAGTACTTC.

This clonotype was counted many times. The CDR3: CSGLAGADTQYF. The CDR3 nucleotides are TGCAGCGGACTAGCGGGGGCAGATACGCAGTATTTT. This sequence joins TRBV29-1 and TRBJ2-3, with TRBD2 matching over 12 bases. CDR1 is SQVTM and CDR2 is ANQGSEA in the germline V gene. V was clipped by 7 bases and J by 4 bases; unmatched bases: 0. CDR3 length equals 12 residues.

With regard to this clonotype: A much larger clone differs from this one at a single base, so this may be a read error. The CDR3 reads CSVEDRTTYYEQYF. DNA of the CDR3: TGCAGTGTTGAAGACAGGACCACCTACTACGAGCAGTACTTC. The gene calls are TRBV20-1 and TRBJ2-7, with a tentative D call TRBD1 (6 bases). Germline V gives CDR1 DFQATT, CDR2 SNEGSKA (reference sequence). Trimming took 7 bases from V and 3 from J, leaving 19 bases between them. CDR3 length equals 14 residues.

As concerns this clonotype: At one of its ends the junction is not consistent with the germline gene, which may arise from a read error. Written as DNA, the CDR3 is TGCACTGCTATCTACAGGGTTGGCGAGACCCAGTACTTC. Protein sequence: CTAIYRVGETQYF. The V gene is TRBV20-1, the J gene TRBJ2-5; maybe TRBD1 (6 bases). The CDR3 loop spans 13 amino acids. CDR1 DFQATT and CDR2 SNEGSKA come from the germline V gene (reference sequence).

Of note for this clonotype: A read error may produce the germline difference seen at one junction end. The chain couples TRBV20-1 to TRBJ1-6, with D tentatively TRBD1 (6 bases). The length of the CDR3 is 15 residues. Germline CDR1 reads DFQATT; CDR2 reads SNEGSKA (reference sequence). CDR3 bases: TGCAGTGCTAGAGAAAGACAGGACAATAATTCACCCCTCCACTTC. This codes for CSARERQDNNSPLHF.

As to this clonotype: The conserved phenylalanine or tryptophan normally closing the CDR3 is absent here, so this likely arose from a read error. The chain links TRBV20-1 to TRBJ2-3, with a possible D match to TRBD2 (6 bases). The V end was cut by 5 bases, the J end by 4 bases, with 19 bases between. The CDR3 length is 15 residues. Germline V gene lookup returns CDR1 DFQATT and CDR2 SNEGSKA (reference sequence). CDR3 bases: TGCAGTGCTGACGGGGGACCCGGGTTCGCAGATACGCAGTATCTT. Amino acid sequence: CSADGGPGFADTQYL.

For this clonotype: One base away lies a much larger clone, so this may be a sequencing read error. The V call is TRBV6-2 or TRBV6-3, the J call TRBJ1-2; D call uncertain. CDR1 is MNHEY, CDR2 SVGEGT, per germline. The CDR3 contains 14 residues. This CDR3 reads CVSSYSTGAYGYTF. The CDR3 DNA follows: TGTGTCAGCAGTTACTCGACGGGAGCCTATGGCTACACCTTC.

Of note for this clonotype: At one of its ends the junction is not consistent with the germline gene, which may arise from a read error. The V gene is TRBV11-2, the J gene TRBJ2-6; TRBD1 might be the D (5 bases). The CDR3 extends over 14 amino acids. CDR1 is SGHAT, CDR2 FQNNGV, per germline. The CDR3 here is CASSPICGANVLPF. The CDR3 nucleotides are TGTGCCAGCAGTCCTATCTGTGGGGCAAACGTCCTGCCTTTC.

The gene calls are TRBV9 and TRBJ1-1; D is unresolved. V gave up 0 bases and J gave up 3 bases, with 3 bases separating them. CDR3 length: 12 amino acids. CDR1 and CDR2 (germline): SGDLS, YYNGEE. For the CDR3, the DNA is TGTGCCAGCAGCGTAGGAGACACTGAAGCTTTCTTT. Encoded protein: CASSVGDTEAFF.

This clonotype occurred many times. This chain links TRBV6-1 with TRBJ2-5; D remains unclear. V lost 3 bases and J lost 5, with 13 bases in between. CDR1 MNHNS and CDR2 SASEGT come from the germline V gene. The CDR3 spans 14 residues. The CDR3, as DNA: TGTGCCAGCAGTGAGAGAGGCTACTTGGAGACCCAGTACTTC. It is translated as CASSERGYLETQYF.

The V call is TRBV6-1, the J call TRBJ2-3, with 7 bases that match TRBD1. The germline V gene has CDR1 MNHNS and CDR2 SASEGT. This CDR3 region has 14 residues. V dropped 6 bases and J dropped 1; count of bases not matched to a gene: 4. The CDR3 nucleotides read TGTGCCAGCAGGACGGGGACAGGCACAGATACGCAGTATTTT. It translates to CASRTGTGTDTQYF.

With regard to this clonotype: Germline and junction disagree at one end, which may indicate a read error. The chain couples TRBV5-4 to TRBJ1-2, with D perhaps TRBD1 (6 bases). Germline CDR1 reads SGHNT; CDR2 reads YYREEE (reference sequence). This CDR3 spans 17 amino acids. Here the CDR3 DNA reads TGTACCAGCAGCTTGCCCCCGGGACGGGGGCATGACTATGGCTACACCTTC. Amino acid sequence: CTSSLPPGRGHDYGYTF.

This clonotype was seen only a few times. Just one base apart from a much larger clone, this may be a read error. The genes are TRBV14 and TRBJ1-2; D might be TRBD1 (6 bases). The CDR3 spans 13 residues. The V gene's germline CDR1 is SGHDN and CDR2 FVKESK. The CDR3 spells CASRDTTNYDYTF. For the CDR3, the DNA is TGTGCCAGCCGGGACACTACTAACTATGACTACACCTTC.